These 16 T cell receptor beta chains originate from one sample sequenced in a study of blood T cell repertoires in COVID-19. Some clones are missing from TCRdb's copy, which holds only in-frame ones; the method was immunoSEQ multiplex PCR. The sample lists fewer than 400,000 clones, about 86% occurring once. The specimen sequenced was PBMCs or T cells enriched from blood (not recorded which). The source is a woman aged 45-59 years who had recovered from COVID-19.

This clone has just one count. The chain carries TRBV2 and TRBJ1-6; weak D call: TRBD1 (5 bases). From germline, CDR1 is SNHLY and CDR2 FYNNEI. The CDR3 sequence is 14 residues long. Trimming removed 1 base at V and 4 bases at J, with 5 bases between. The DNA for the CDR3 is TGTGCCAGCAGTGAAGGACAGTATAATTCACCCCTCCACTTT. This gives the protein CASSEGQYNSPLHF.

The chain combines TRBV28 with TRBJ1-5; 8 bases line up with TRBD1. V gave up 3 bases and J gave up 5 bases; unmatched junction bases: 9. In germline, CDR1 is MDHEN, CDR2 SYDVKM. The CDR3 consists of 16 residues. CDR3 in DNA: TGTGCCAGCAGTTTGACCGGACAGGGATTTGATCAGCCCCAGCATTTT. Protein product: CASSLTGQGFDQPQHF.

The chain has TRBV6-6 and TRBJ1-6, with 12 bases matching TRBD1. The CDR3 consists of 16 residues. Germline CDR1 is MNHNY and CDR2 is SVGAGI (reference sequence). Trimming at V came to 3 bases and at J to 8 bases, leaving 5 bases not matched to a gene. CDR3 coding DNA: TGTGCCAGCAGTTATGGGACAGGGGGCTTGGATTCACCCCTCCACTTT. Translated: CASSYGTGGLDSPLHF.

Notes on this clone: A single base separates this from a much larger clone, so it may be a read error. The CDR3 protein is CASNRDTEAFF. Here the CDR3 DNA reads TGTGCCAGTAACAGGGACACTGAAGCTTTCTTT. The V and J genes are TRBV28 and TRBJ1-1; maybe TRBD1 (6 bases). Germline loops: CDR1 MDHEN, CDR2 SYDVKM. Trimming took 9 bases from V and 3 from J, leaving 8 bases between them. CDR3 length: 11 amino acids.

The chain employs TRBV9 and TRBJ1-1; D ambiguous. This CDR3 has 15 amino acids. Per germline, CDR1 SGDLS and CDR2 YYNGEE. The ends were cut back, 3 bases at V and 2 bases at J, with 14 bases in the middle. DNA of the CDR3: TGTGCCAGCAGCGCCACGGGAGGGTTTAACACTGAAGCTTTCTTT. The encoded protein is CASSATGGFNTEAFF.

In DNA, the CDR3 is TGTGCCAGTAGTACGAGTCTATACTACGAGCAGTACTTC. It encodes CASSTSLYYEQYF. The chain links TRBV19 to TRBJ2-7; no clear D gene. The V end was cut by 4 bases, the J end by 3 bases, with 10 bases between. CDR1 and CDR2 (germline): LNHDA, SQIVND (reference sequence). The CDR3 contains 13 residues.

This chain's CDR3 is CASSTSRWGGGDEQFF. CDR3 nucleotides: TGTGCCAGCAGCACCTCAAGGTGGGGGGGAGGTGATGAGCAGTTCTTC. The V and J genes are TRBV7-3 and TRBJ2-1; 7 nucleotides match TRBD2. The germline CDR1 and CDR2 sequences are SGHTA and FQGTGA. V lost 5 bases to trimming and J lost 8 bases; unmatched junction nucleotides: 15. This CDR3 is built from 16 residues.

The rearrangement uses TRBV27 and TRBJ1-1; D may be TRBD1 (5 bases). The CDR3 sequence is 14 residues long. With 5 bases removed from V and 4 bases from J, the gap between germline ends came to 14 bases. CDR1 and CDR2 (germline): MNHEY, SMNVEV (reference sequence). The CDR3 region is CASSLGGVGTEAFF. The DNA for the CDR3 is TGTGCCAGCAGTCTTGGAGGGGTCGGCACTGAAGCTTTCTTT.

This clone was detected a few times. The rearrangement joins TRBV4-3 to TRBJ1-2; tentative D call: TRBD1 (6 bases). Per germline, CDR1 LGHNA and CDR2 YSLEER. Trimming shortened V by 0 bases and J by 4 bases, and 15 bases separated the two germline ends. The CDR3 is 16 amino acids. CDR3 in amino acids: CASSQDRVQGGYGYTF. The CDR3 DNA is TGCGCCAGCAGCCAAGATCGGGTACAGGGCGGCTATGGCTACACCTTC.

The V gene is TRBV19, the J gene TRBJ1-4; the D is unclear. The germline V gene has CDR1 LNHDA and CDR2 SQIVND (reference sequence). The CDR3 runs to 15 residues. Trimming took off 5 bases at V and 0 bases at J, with 10 bases between the two ends. CDR3 region: CASSEAVATNEKLFF. As DNA, the CDR3 is TGTGCCAGTAGTGAGGCGGTTGCAACTAATGAAAAACTGTTTTTT. Full variable domain (remainder filled in from reference TRBV19 and TRBJ1-4): DGGITQSPKYLFRKEGQNVTLSCEQNLNHDAMYWYRQDPGQGLRLIYYSQIVNDFQKGDIAEGYSVSREKKESFPLTVTSAQKNPTAFYLCASSEAVATNEKLFFGSGTQLSVL.

V is TRBV7-6 and J is TRBJ1-1, with D possibly TRBD1 on 6 matching bases. CDR3 length: 16 residues. Germline V gives CDR1 SGHVS, CDR2 FNYEAQ. The V and J ends lost 5 bases and 7 bases respectively, with 23 bases between them. The chain's CDR3 is CASSPGTWAPANEAFF. The DNA for the CDR3 is TGTGCCAGCAGCCCCGGGACATGGGCTCCCGCAAATGAAGCTTTCTTT.

The chain uses TRBV5-1 and TRBJ2-7; 10 positions match TRBD2. The J segment lost 0 bases and the V segment lost 2 bases, leaving 2 bases of the junction unmatched. The CDR3 runs 15 residues. CDR1 SGHRS and CDR2 YFSETQ come from the germline V gene. This CDR3 is CASSLLAGSSYEQYF. The CDR3 DNA is TGCGCCAGCAGCTTACTAGCGGGGTCCTCCTACGAGCAGTACTTC.

The CDR3, as DNA: TGTGCCAGCAGCTCGGGACAGGGGAGCACAGATACGCAGTATTTT. Protein sequence: CASSSGQGSTDTQYF. The chain employs TRBV7-2 and TRBJ2-3; the match to TRBD1 covers 10 bases. CDR1 is SGHTA, CDR2 FQGNSA, per germline. The ends lost 4 bases at V and 0 bases at J; junction bases unmatched: 1. The CDR3 is made up of 15 amino acids.

This clone showed up just once. The gene calls are TRBV3-1 (or the pseudogene TRBV3-2) and TRBJ1-5; 7 bases match TRBD1. Germline CDR1 is LGHDT and CDR2 is YNNKEL (reference sequence). After removal of 0 bases from V and 6 bases from J, the junction contained 8 bases not matched to a gene. The CDR3 length is 16 residues. CDR3 nucleotide sequence: TGTGCCAGCAGCCAAGATTTTGGGGCAGGGGGTCAGCCCCAGCATTTT. Amino acids: CASSQDFGAGGQPQHF.

The chain uses TRBV5-1 and TRBJ2-3; 8 bases map to TRBD2. The V segment lost 2 bases and the J segment 3 bases; nucleotides outside the gene matches: 8. The CDR3 covers 16 residues. CDR1 and CDR2 from the germline V gene are SGHRS and YFSETQ. The CDR3 DNA follows: TGCGCCAGCAGCTTCGGAGCGGGGGCTAAAACAGATACGCAGTATTTT. Amino acids: CASSFGAGAKTDTQYF.

This rearrangement joins TRBV6-5 to TRBJ2-5; a weak D match, TRBD2 (5 bases). Germline loops: CDR1 MNHEY, CDR2 SVGAGI. This CDR3 is 12 amino acids long. The V end was cut by 9 bases, the J end by 7 bases, with 15 bases between. The CDR3, as DNA: TGTGCCAGTTGCTCGCCCAGCGGGACCCAGTACTTC. This codes for CASCSPSGTQYF.